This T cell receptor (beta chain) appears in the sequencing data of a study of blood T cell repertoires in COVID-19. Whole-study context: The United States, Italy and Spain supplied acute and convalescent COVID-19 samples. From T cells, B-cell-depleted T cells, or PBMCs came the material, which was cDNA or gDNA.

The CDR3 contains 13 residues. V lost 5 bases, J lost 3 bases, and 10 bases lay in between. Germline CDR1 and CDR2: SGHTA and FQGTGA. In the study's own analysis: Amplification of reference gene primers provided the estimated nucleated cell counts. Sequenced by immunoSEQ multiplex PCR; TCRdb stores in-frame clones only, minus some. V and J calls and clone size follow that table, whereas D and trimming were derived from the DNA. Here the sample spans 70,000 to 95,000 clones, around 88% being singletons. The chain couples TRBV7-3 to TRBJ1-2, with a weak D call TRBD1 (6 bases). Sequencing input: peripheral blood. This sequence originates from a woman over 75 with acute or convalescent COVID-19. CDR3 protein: CASSPQGDYGYTF. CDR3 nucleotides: TGTGCCAGCAGCCCACAGGGTGACTATGGCTACACCTTC. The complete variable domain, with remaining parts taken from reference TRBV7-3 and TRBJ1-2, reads GAGVSQTPSNKVTEKGKYVELRCDPISGHTALYWYRQSLGQGPEFLIYFQGTGAADDSGLPNDRFFAVRPEGSVSTLKIQRTERGDSAVYLCASSPQGDYGYTFGSGTRLTVV.